This T cell receptor beta chain came from a study of monozygotic twins with inflammatory bowel disease. Study findings and constraints: With others, IBD patients shared fewer clonotypes than healthy twins did, especially with disease activity.

CDR3 length: 15 amino acids. Per germline, CDR1 SQVTM and CDR2 ANQGSEA. Points on this clonotype: Antigen specificity is unknown.

Two rounds of nested PCR, of 16 and 9 cycles, were run on TCRalpha and TCRbeta cDNA. TCRdb re-called the 5' RACE reads, yielding one record per CDR3 amino acid sequence without DNA. Its clone listing holds around 380,000 distinct CDR3 sequences. This clonotype was obtained from a human donor with ulcerative colitis or Crohn's disease, or a healthy co-twin of an affected twin (not recorded which). Sequences were obtained from blood. J is TRBJ1-2 and V is TRBV29-1; TCRdb outputs TRBD1, but without DNA this stays unchecked. The CDR3 sequence: CSAVLQGPLNYGYTF.